The clone carrying this TCR beta chain was counted many times. The antigen is unknown. Each CDR3 protein is one row after TCRdb ran MiXCR on the reads. Of 200,000 to 300,000 distinct CDR3 sequences listed, around 15% were seen once; the top ten hold around 9.5%. The data were taken from a study of T cell repertoires in cytomegalovirus infection. Study results and limitations: Individuals carrying CMV plus the relevant HLA were identified by cumulative frequency of public TCR beta families.

The receptor comes from a human donor in good health (CMV status not recorded). Some clones in this sample may be carry-over from other donors' samples. Sequencing input: PBMCs.

The CDR3 bases are TGTGCCAGCAGTTTTGGGGGACTAGCAGACTACAATGAGCAGTTCTTC. Amino acid sequence: CASSFGGLADYNEQFF. The chain links TRBV28 to TRBJ2-1, with 9 positions matching TRBD2. The CDR3 is 16 amino acids. J gave up 3 bases and V 3 bases, and 6 bases lay outside the gene matches. The germline V gene encodes CDR1 MDHEN and CDR2 SYDVKM.